The T cell receptor beta chain under discussion was sequenced for a study of shared clonotypes between healthy human individuals. The assay used deep level. Genomic DNA per cell subset filled all wells of several immunoSEQ plates. TCRdb's table, derived via immunoSEQ multiplex PCR, lists solely in-frame clones and lacks some. The sample holds approximately 250,000 clones, just over 65% seen once. This CDR3 spans 15 amino acids. The J gene is TRBJ1-2, the V gene TRBV21-1. TRBV21-1 counts as a pseudogene. Input material: memory CD4+ T cells sorted from blood. Subset reported: CD45RA-negative fraction. This clonotype originated in a man aged 30-40 years in good health. The CDR3, as DNA: TGTGCCAGCACTCCGGACCCGGGAACGAACTATGGCTACACCTTC. Protein product: CASTPDPGTNYGYTF.